This TCR beta chain was captured in a study of CD8 T cells in Susac syndrome. Study details: Roughly six sequenced Susac syndrome patients had clinically active disease, while eight or nine were in remission. Findings and caveats of the study: Among people with Susac, CD8+ clonal expansion was greatest in TEMRA cells and active patients.

V lost 2 bases and J lost 7; bases outside the gene matches: 12. The CDR3 totals 16 residues. CD8+ and CD4+ blood T cells underwent TCR beta sequencing. RNA, at about 0.5 to 1 ug, was reverse transcribed with random hexamers. A multiplex approach, immunoSEQ multiplex PCR, amplified TCR beta CDR3 across 54 Vbeta and 13 Jbeta. TCRdb reprocessed the immunoSEQ multiplex PCR reads via MiXCR and lists one record per CDR3 protein. The data show more than 70,000 distinct CDR3 sequences, approximately 94% seen once. Notes on this clonotype: As yet, its antigen is unknown.

The receptor was derived from a human donor with Susac syndrome. Sample: CD8+ T cells from PBMCs. The chain couples TRBV12-3 or TRBV12-4 to TRBJ1-2; 8 bases match TRBD1. The CDR3 region is CASSLSLRGQDGGYTF. In nucleotides, the CDR3 is TGTGCCAGCAGTTTATCATTGAGGGGACAGGATGGTGGCTACACCTTC.